The rows below give T cell receptor beta chains drawn from one sample of a study of monozygotic twins with inflammatory bowel disease. One entry per CDR3 protein, without DNA, is what TCRdb gives after re-calling the 5' RACE reads. This table lists 150,000 to 200,000 distinct CDR3 sequences. Material: blood. The receptor source for this set is a human donor with ulcerative colitis or Crohn's disease, or a healthy co-twin of an affected twin (not recorded which). Both conserved end residues are part of each CDR3. The order of the fields is V gene, J gene, CDR3 protein.

TRBV6-2/TRBV6-3	TRBJ2-5	CASSLEWGRGMEETQYF
TRBV20-1	TRBJ2-1	CSAPWGTVNEQFF
TRBV9	TRBJ1-1	CASSPQAGQGIWTEAFF
TRBV4-2	TRBJ2-1	CASSPAGGRPYNEQFF
TRBV18	TRBJ1-5	CASSWTGNTQPQHF
TRBV15	TRBJ1-2	CATSGDSRGGYTF
TRBV28	TRBJ2-7	CASSPRQGRGSYEQYF
TRBV10-3	TRBJ2-1	CAITLAGGPSNEQFF
TRBV7-3	TRBJ2-3	CASSGDLTDTQYF
TRBV20-1	TRBJ2-2	CSAREGRNTGELFF
TRBV20-1	TRBJ2-1	CSYLTGGSYNEQFF
TRBV29-1	TRBJ2-7	CSVSQGKRPSGTGYEQYF
TRBV4-2	TRBJ1-5	CASSQGQGQQPQHF
TRBV20-1	TRBJ2-7	CSAFSDSRSSYEQYF
TRBV20-1	TRBJ1-5	CSASGQGGSNQPQHF
TRBV20-1	TRBJ2-3	CSARPGTSGRRATDTQYF
TRBV5-1	TRBJ2-3	CASSLDPHLLAGGSTDTQYF
TRBV28	TRBJ2-7	CASSTPGTGISYEQYF
TRBV7-9	TRBJ2-7	CASSGQDRVSDEQYF
TRBV24-1	TRBJ1-1	CATSDWTEEAFF
TRBV20-1	TRBJ1-4	CSASRQGDEKLFF
TRBV18	TRBJ2-7	CASSPNTYEQYF
TRBV7-9	TRBJ2-7	CASSLVGNGYEQYF
TRBV7-6	TRBJ2-7	CASSLFLGWDYEQYF
TRBV5-1	TRBJ2-7	CASSRSGGSKYEQYF
TRBV5-1	TRBJ2-2	CASSLEPGLNTGELFF
TRBV10-3	TRBJ2-2	CAINEQGAGELFF
TRBV5-1	TRBJ2-7	CASSSEGTGRYEQYF
TRBV3-1	TRBJ2-7	CASSSLGASGYEQYF
TRBV20-1	TRBJ1-2	CSALDRDTAVDYGYTF
TRBV27	TRBJ1-4	CASSLAGEGEKLFF
TRBV3-1	TRBJ2-5	CASSQARVSAAQYF
TRBV5-1	TRBJ2-3	CASSPRGADTQYF
TRBV20-1	TRBJ1-5	CSAPTRVRLGNQPQHF
TRBV29-1	TRBJ2-2	CSVEEGKSNTGELFF
TRBV18	TRBJ1-5	CASSPDTGNQPQHF
TRBV14	TRBJ2-1	CASSPRTSGILYNEQFF
TRBV20-1	TRBJ2-4	CSARGLAGVGWAKNIQYF
TRBV6-1	TRBJ1-5	CASSGGGWSNQPQHF
TRBV21-1	TRBJ2-5	CASSKESETVQETQYF
TRBV28	TRBJ1-5	CASSSAGHNQPQHF